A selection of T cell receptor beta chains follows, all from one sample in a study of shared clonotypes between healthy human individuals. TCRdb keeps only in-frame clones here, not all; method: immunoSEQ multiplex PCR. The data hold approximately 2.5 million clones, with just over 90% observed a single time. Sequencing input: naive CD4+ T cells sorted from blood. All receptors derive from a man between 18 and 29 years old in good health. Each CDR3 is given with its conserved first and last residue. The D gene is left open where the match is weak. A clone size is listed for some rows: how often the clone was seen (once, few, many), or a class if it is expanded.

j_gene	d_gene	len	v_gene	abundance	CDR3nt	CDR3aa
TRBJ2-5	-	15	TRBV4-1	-	TGCGCCAGCAGCCAAGTCTGGACACAGGCAAGGGAGCAGTACTTC	CASSQVWTQAREQYF
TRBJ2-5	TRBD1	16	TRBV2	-	TGTGCCAGCGCCTCGAGGGGGGACAGGGCTATAGAGACCCAGTACTTC	CASASRGDRAIETQYF
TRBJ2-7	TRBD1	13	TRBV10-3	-	TGTGCCATCATGCAGGGGGCGGTCTACGAGCAGTACTTC	CAIMQGAVYEQYF
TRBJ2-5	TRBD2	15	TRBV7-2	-	TGTGCCAGCATGCGGACTAGCGGGAGCGGAGAGACCCAGTACTTC	CASMRTSGSGETQYF
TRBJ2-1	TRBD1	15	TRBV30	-	TGTGCCTGGACCTGGGGGACAGGGACGAGCAATGAGCAGTTCTTC	CAWTWGTGTSNEQFF
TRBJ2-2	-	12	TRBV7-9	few	TGTGCCAGCAGCTTATCTATCGGGGAGCTGTTTTTT	CASSLSIGELFF
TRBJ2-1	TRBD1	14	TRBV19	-	TGTGCCAGTAGTACAGGGGGCAGCGTGAATGAGCAGTTCTTC	CASSTGGSVNEQFF
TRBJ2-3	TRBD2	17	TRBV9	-	TGTGCCAGCAGCGTAGATGAAGCGGGGGACTTCACAGATACGCAGTATTTT	CASSVDEAGDFTDTQYF
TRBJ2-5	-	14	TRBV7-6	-	TGTGCCAGCAGCTTAAATCCGGGCCAAGAGACCCAGTACTTC	CASSLNPGQETQYF
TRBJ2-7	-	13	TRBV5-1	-	TGCGCCAGCAGCCTAGGGACAACAAACGAGCAGTACTTC	CASSLGTTNEQYF
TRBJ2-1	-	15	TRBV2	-	TGTGCCAGCAGTGAAGCGCGGGACTCCTACAATGAGCAGTTCTTC	CASSEARDSYNEQFF
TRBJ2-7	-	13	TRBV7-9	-	TGTGCCAGCAGCCCCACCGTTATTATGGAGCAGTACTTC	CASSPTVIMEQYF
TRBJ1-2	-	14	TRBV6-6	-	TGTGCCAGCAGTCCCACAGCCCTCGCGCATGGCTACACCTTC	CASSPTALAHGYTF
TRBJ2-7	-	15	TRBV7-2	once	TGTGCCAGCAGCTCCGAGACAGGAGGGGGATACGAGCAGTACTTC	CASSSETGGGYEQYF
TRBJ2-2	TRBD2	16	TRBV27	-	TGTGCCAGCAGTTCGGGACTAGCGGGGTTGGCCGGGGAGCTGTTTTTT	CASSSGLAGLAGELFF
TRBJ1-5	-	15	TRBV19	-	TGTGCCAGTAGTTCTATCGGGGTAAGAAATCAGCCCCAGCATTTT	CASSSIGVRNQPQHF
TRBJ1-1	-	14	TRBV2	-	TGTGCCAGCAGTGATTTGGGGGTCGAGGGTGAAGCTTTCTTT	CASSDLGVEGEAFF
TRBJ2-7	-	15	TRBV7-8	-	TGTGCCAGCAGCTCGGAGGCAGGGAAGTATTACGAGCAGTACTTC	CASSSEAGKYYEQYF
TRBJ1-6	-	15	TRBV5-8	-	TGTGCGATCAACTGGGAGACCTCCTATAATTCACCCCTCCACTTT	CAINWETSYNSPLHF
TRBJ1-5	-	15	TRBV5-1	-	TGCGCCAGCAGCTTTAAGGGGGGTAGTAATCAGCCCCAGCATTTT	CASSFKGGSNQPQHF
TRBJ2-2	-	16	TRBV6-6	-	TGTGCCAGCAGTTACCAGGTGGGGGGGCCGACCGGGGAGCTGTTTTTT	CASSYQVGGPTGELFF
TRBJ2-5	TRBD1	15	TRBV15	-	TGTGCCACCAGCACCTCGGACAGGCACCAAGAGACCCAGTACTTC	CATSTSDRHQETQYF
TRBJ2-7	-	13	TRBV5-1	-	TGCGCCAGCAGCTTGGGAGCGACTACCGAGCAGTACTTC	CASSLGATTEQYF
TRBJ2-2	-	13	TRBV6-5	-	TGTGCCAGCACCCAACCTAACACCGGGGAGCTGTTTTTT	CASTQPNTGELFF
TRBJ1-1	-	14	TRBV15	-	TGTGCCACCAGCAGAGATACGGTGGGGACTGAAGCTTTCTTT	CATSRDTVGTEAFF
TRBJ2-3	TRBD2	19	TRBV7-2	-	TGTGCCAGCAGCCCCGGGGGGTCGAATCGACTAGCGGACACAGATACGCAGTATTTT	CASSPGGSNRLADTDTQYF
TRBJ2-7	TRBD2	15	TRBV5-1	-	TGCGCCAGCAGCGGGGGACTAGCGGGAGGGAATGAGCAGTACTTC	CASSGGLAGGNEQYF
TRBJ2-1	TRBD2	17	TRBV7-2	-	TGTGCCAGCAGCGTCAGATCGGGACTAGCGTTCTACAATGAGCAGTTCTTC	CASSVRSGLAFYNEQFF
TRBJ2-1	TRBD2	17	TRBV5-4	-	TGTGCCAGCAGCTCCACCCTTCTAGCGGGGGCCTACAATGAGCAGTTCTTC	CASSSTLLAGAYNEQFF
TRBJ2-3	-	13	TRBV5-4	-	TGTGCCAGCAGCTTGCGGGGCACAGATACGCAGTATTTT	CASSLRGTDTQYF
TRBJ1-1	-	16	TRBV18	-	TGTGCCAGCTCACCAATGAGGGGGGGGATGAACACTGAAGCTTTCTTT	CASSPMRGGMNTEAFF
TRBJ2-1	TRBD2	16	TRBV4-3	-	TGCGCCAGCAGCCAGGGTGGACTAGCGGGTTACAATGAGCAGTTCTTC	CASSQGGLAGYNEQFF
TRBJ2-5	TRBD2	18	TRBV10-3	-	TGTGCCATCAGTGCTAAAAGTGGACTAGCGGGATCGGGAGAGACCCAGTACTTC	CAISAKSGLAGSGETQYF
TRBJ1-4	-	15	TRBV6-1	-	TGTGCCAGCAGTGAGGAACGAGGTAGTCGTGAAAAACTGTTTTTT	CASSEERGSREKLFF
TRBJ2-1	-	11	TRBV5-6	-	TGTGCCAGCAGTCCCGGATTCGGGCAGTTCTTC	CASSPGFGQFF
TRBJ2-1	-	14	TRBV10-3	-	TGTGCCATCAGTGAGTCGGCTAGCAATAATGAGCAGTTCTTC	CAISESASNNEQFF
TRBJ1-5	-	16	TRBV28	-	TGTGCCAGCAGCCCTTCATTTGGCAGGGACAATCAGCCCCAGCATTTT	CASSPSFGRDNQPQHF
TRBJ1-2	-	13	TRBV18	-	TGTGCCAGCTCACCGGGCGCTAACTATGGCTACACCTTC	CASSPGANYGYTF
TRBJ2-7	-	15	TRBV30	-	TGTGCCTGGAGTGGGATGGCGGGGGCTCGCTACGGGCAGTACTTC	CAWSGMAGARYGQYF
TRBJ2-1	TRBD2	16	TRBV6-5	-	TGTGCCAGCAGTTGGGCGGGACTAGCCAGAATCAATGAGCAGTTCTTC	CASSWAGLARINEQFF
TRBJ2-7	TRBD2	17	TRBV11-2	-	TGTGCCAGCAGGTCAAAGGGCCACGGGGGGTTTGCCTTCGAGCAGTACTTC	CASRSKGHGGFAFEQYF
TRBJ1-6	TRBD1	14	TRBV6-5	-	TGTGCCAGCAGGCCGGGACAGTATAATTCACCCCTCCACTTT	CASRPGQYNSPLHF
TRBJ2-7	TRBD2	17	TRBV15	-	TGTGCCACCAGCAGAGGTCTAGCGGGAGGTGGGCCCCACGAGCAGTACTTC	CATSRGLAGGGPHEQYF
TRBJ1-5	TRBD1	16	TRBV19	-	TGTGCCAGTAGTATCCGTACAGGGGCTAGCAATCAGCCCCAGCATTTT	CASSIRTGASNQPQHF
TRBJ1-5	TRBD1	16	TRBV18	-	TGTGCCAGCTCACCACCGACAGGGGGGGGCAATCAGCCCCAGCATTTT	CASSPPTGGGNQPQHF
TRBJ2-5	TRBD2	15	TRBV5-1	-	TGCGCCAGCAGCTTTAGTGGGACTAGTCAAGAGACCCAGTACTTC	CASSFSGTSQETQYF
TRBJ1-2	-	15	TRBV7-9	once	TGTGCCAGCAGCTTAAGTGGGCAGGACTTCTATGGCTACACCTTC	CASSLSGQDFYGYTF
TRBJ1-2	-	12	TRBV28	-	TGTGCCGCGTCCCCGGGAGGCTATGGCTACACCTTC	CAASPGGYGYTF
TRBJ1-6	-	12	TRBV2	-	TGTGCCAGCACCCGAGCTAATTCACCCCTCCACTTT	CASTRANSPLHF
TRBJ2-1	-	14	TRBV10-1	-	TGCGCCAGCAGTGACTCGGCCCGGTTCAATGAGCAGTTCTTC	CASSDSARFNEQFF